The entry below describes one T cell receptor beta chain. In the original analysis: The authors estimated nucleated cell counts from reference gene primer amplification. The method was immunoSEQ multiplex PCR; TCRdb's version includes in-frame clones alone and lacks a portion of them. V, J and clone size are taken as reported in that table, and D and trimming were inferred from the DNA itself. The sample has tens of thousands of clones, almost 80% seen once. The data belong to a study of blood T cell repertoires in COVID-19. Background on the study: Material from acute and convalescent COVID-19 was sourced from the United States, Italy and Spain.

J lost 5 bases, V lost 5 bases, and 5 bases had no gene match. Per germline, CDR1 SGHAT and CDR2 FQNNGV. CDR3 length: 14 residues. V gene TRBV11-2 combines with J gene TRBJ2-3; 9 nucleotides match TRBD1. This TCR was recovered from a man in his sixties with acute or convalescent COVID-19. The sample consisted of peripheral blood. This CDR3 reads CASSRTGVIDTQYF. The CDR3 bases are TGTGCCAGCAGCCGGACAGGGGTAATAGATACGCAGTATTTT.